Each of the 6 T cell receptor beta chains below was sequenced from the same sample in a study of blood T cell repertoires in COVID-19. The data were produced by immunoSEQ multiplex PCR, yet TCRdb's version contains in-frame clones alone and is incomplete. The table includes 110,000 to 150,000 clones, around 87% detected once. Sample: peripheral blood. These receptors were obtained from a human donor in a cohort sampled during active COVID-19.

V and J are TRBV10-2 and TRBJ2-7; 9 bases are a match to TRBD2. Germline assignment: CDR1 WSHSY and CDR2 SAAADI. This CDR3 comprises 15 residues. V shed 8 bases and J 2 bases; nucleotides not matched to a gene: 10. The CDR3 loop reads CASRPGSGGTYEQYF. The CDR3 DNA follows: TGCGCCAGCCGACCGGGGAGCGGGGGGACCTACGAGCAGTACTTC.

The genes are TRBV5-4 and TRBJ2-1, with 12 nucleotides matching TRBD2. The trim removed 1 base at V and 7 bases at J, leaving 9 bases unmatched. CDR3 size: 17 residues. The germline gives CDR1 SGHNT, CDR2 YYREEE (reference sequence). The CDR3, as DNA: TGTGCCAGCAGCTTGAGGACTAGCGGGACTGGGCGGAATGAGCAGTTCTTC. This sequence encodes CASSLRTSGTGRNEQFF.

The genes are TRBV18 and TRBJ2-7; no firm D call. The length of the CDR3 is 16 residues. The ends were cut back, 6 bases at V and 3 bases at J, with 21 bases in the middle. Per germline, CDR1 KGHSH and CDR2 LQKENI. This CDR3 reads CASSPIVTPRHYEQYF. Written as DNA, the CDR3 is TGTGCCAGCTCCCCTATTGTCACCCCCCGTCACTACGAGCAGTACTTC.

J is TRBJ2-5 and V is TRBV10-3, with 7 bases fitting TRBD1. The CDR3 sequence is 14 residues long. V lost 6 bases to trimming and J lost 0 bases; unmatched junction nucleotides: 4. Germline-derived CDR1 and CDR2 are ENHRY and SYGVKD. The CDR3 nucleotides are TGTGCCATCAGGAGGGACAGTTACCAAGAGACCCAGTACTTC. Its protein product is CAIRRDSYQETQYF.

This clone has more than one count but fewer than ten. The chain uses TRBV27 and TRBJ2-7, with a tentative D call TRBD1 (5 bases). Germline lookup yields CDR1 MNHEY and CDR2 SMNVEV (reference sequence). The CDR3 sequence is 14 residues long. V was cut by 6 bases and J by 6 bases, with 18 bases left in between. The CDR3 is CASSEPTAMGEQYF. CDR3 sequence (DNA): TGTGCCAGCAGCGAACCGACAGCCATGGGCGAGCAGTACTTC.

This chain connects TRBV28 to TRBJ2-7; a weak D match, TRBD2 (6 bases). V was clipped by 3 bases and J by 2 bases, with 17 bases between them. This CDR3 has 16 amino acids. Germline CDR1 and CDR2: MDHEN and SYDVKM. Here the CDR3 DNA reads TGTGCCAGCAGTTTCCCCCGGGACGGGGGAGCCTACGAGCAGTACTTC. Translated, it gives CASSFPRDGGAYEQYF.